This TCR beta chain was captured by sequencing in a study of CD8+CD57+ T cells in acquired aplastic anemia. Overall study: DNA recovered from sorted CD4+ and CD8+ cells had a mean of 3.2 ug.

General study results and limits: Common to patients and controls were approximately 30 CD8+ CDR3 sequences. No significant difference in CD8+ Simpson's diversity was found between patients and controls.

For this clonotype: Antigen specificity is unknown.

Genomic DNA constituted the template upon which TCR beta VDJ and CDR3 profiling was performed. TCRdb ran MiXCR on the reads and lists one entry per CDR3 protein. The sample records about 190,000 distinct CDR3 sequences, roughly half being singletons. This sequence was found in a human donor in good health, serving as a control. The specimen was sorted CD4+, CD8+, or CD8+CD57+ T cells (not recorded which) from PBMCs.

DNA for the CDR3: TGTGCCATCAGTGCTAGGGAGGGACGCCGCATGAACACTGAAGCTTTCTTT. It is translated as CAISAREGRRMNTEAFF. This chain connects TRBV10-3 to TRBJ1-1, with a tentative D call TRBD1 (5 bases). Germline V gives CDR1 ENHRY, CDR2 SYGVKD. The CDR3 totals 17 residues. V lost 4 bases, J lost 0 bases, and 18 bases lay in between.